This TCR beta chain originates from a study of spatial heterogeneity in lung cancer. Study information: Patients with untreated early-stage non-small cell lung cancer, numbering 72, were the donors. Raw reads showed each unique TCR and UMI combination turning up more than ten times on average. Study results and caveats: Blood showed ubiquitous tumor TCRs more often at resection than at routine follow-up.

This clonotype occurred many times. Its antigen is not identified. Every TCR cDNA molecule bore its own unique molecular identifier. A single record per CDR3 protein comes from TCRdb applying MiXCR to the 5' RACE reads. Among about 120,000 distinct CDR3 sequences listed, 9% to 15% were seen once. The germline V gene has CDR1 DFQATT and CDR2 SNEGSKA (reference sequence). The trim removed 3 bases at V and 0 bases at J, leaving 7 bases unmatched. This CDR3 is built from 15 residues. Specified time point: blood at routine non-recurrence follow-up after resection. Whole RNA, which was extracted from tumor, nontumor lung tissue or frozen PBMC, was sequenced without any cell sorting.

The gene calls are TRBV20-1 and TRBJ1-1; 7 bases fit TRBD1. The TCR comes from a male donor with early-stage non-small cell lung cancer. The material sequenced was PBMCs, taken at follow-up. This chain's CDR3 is CSASRNRGLNTEAFF. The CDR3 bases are TGCAGTGCTAGCCGTAACAGGGGATTGAACACTGAAGCTTTCTTT.